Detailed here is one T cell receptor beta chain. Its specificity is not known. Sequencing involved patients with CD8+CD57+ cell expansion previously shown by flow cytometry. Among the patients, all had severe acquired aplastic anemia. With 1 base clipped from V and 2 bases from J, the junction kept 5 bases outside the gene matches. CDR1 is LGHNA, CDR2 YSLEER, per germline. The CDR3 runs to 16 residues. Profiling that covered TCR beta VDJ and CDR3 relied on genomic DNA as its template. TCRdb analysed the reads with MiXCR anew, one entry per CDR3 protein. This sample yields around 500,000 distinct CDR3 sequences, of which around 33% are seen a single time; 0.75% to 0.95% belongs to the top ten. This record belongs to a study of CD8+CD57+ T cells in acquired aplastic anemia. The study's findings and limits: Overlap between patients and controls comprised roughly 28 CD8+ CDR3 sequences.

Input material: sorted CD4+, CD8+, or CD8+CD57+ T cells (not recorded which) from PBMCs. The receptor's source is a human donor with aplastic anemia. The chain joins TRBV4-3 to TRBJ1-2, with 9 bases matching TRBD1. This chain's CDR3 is CASSQARQGGNYGYTF. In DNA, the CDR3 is TGCGCCAGCAGCCAAGCTCGACAGGGGGGAAACTATGGCTACACCTTC.